This is a list of T cell receptor beta chains from one sample in a study of response to subunit inactivated influenza vaccine. TCRdb independently ran MiXCR on the RT-PCR reads; one entry per CDR3 protein. Altogether about 480,000 distinct CDR3 sequences are present, 11% being singletons, with the ten largest covering around 12%. The specimen comprised PBMCs from blood, sampled 40 to 50 days after vaccination. These TCRs come from a man in his fifties or sixties who received an inactivated influenza vaccine. The CDR3 runs from the conserved cysteine through the conserved F or W. The D gene is left open where the match is weak. The size entry is marked missing in some rows and otherwise reads once, few, many or a size class.

J | V | D | size | CDR3 | DNA
TRBJ2-3 | TRBV20-1 | TRBD2 | few | CSARRSGRTDTQYF | TGCAGTGCTAGACGCAGCGGGAGAACAGATACGCAGTATTTT
TRBJ2-5 | TRBV6-5 | NA | NA | CASSYSLGAETQYF | TGTGCCAGCAGTTACTCTTTGGGGGCGGAGACCCAGTACTTC
TRBJ1-5 | TRBV20-1 | NA | NA | CSARDPGAEQPQHF | TGCAGTGCTAGAGATCCGGGGGCCGAACAGCCCCAGCATTTT
TRBJ1-2 | TRBV20-1 | NA | NA | CSARPRQIGDGYTF | TGCAGTGCTAGACCTCGACAAATAGGAGATGGCTACACCTTC
TRBJ2-1 | TRBV20-1 | NA | few | CSASEGMWQFF | TGCAGTGCTAGCGAAGGGATGTGGCAGTTCTTC
TRBJ2-7 | TRBV7-8 | TRBD2 | many | CASSPAGGRTGEQYF | TGTGCCAGCAGCCCAGCTGGCGGGAGGACGGGGGAGCAGTACTTC
TRBJ1-1 | TRBV5-1 | NA | few | CASSRTDTEAFF | TGCGCCAGCAGCAGAACGGACACTGAAGCTTTCTTT
TRBJ2-2 | TRBV7-3 | NA | NA | CASSYSQATGELFF | TGTGCCAGCAGTTATAGTCAGGCGACCGGGGAGCTGTTTTTT
TRBJ2-7 | TRBV7-6 | NA | NA | CASSLGVTWEQYF | TGTGCCAGCAGCTTAGGGGTCACTTGGGAGCAGTACTTC
TRBJ2-5 | TRBV6-1 | TRBD1 | many | CASRPTGRGETQYF | TGTGCCAGCAGACCGACAGGGCGCGGAGAGACCCAGTACTTC
TRBJ2-3 | TRBV12-3/TRBV12-4 | TRBD2 | many | CASSTTSGRAATQYF | TGTGCCAGCAGTACCACTAGCGGGAGGGCAGCTACGCAGTATTTT
TRBJ2-3 | TRBV7-6 | TRBD2 | NA | CASSLVLAGITDTQYF | TGTGCCAGCAGCTTAGTACTAGCGGGGATCACAGATACGCAGTATTTT
TRBJ2-6 | TRBV9 | NA | NA | CASSDTGFAGANVLTF | TGTGCCAGCAGCGACACAGGGTTTGCTGGGGCCAACGTCCTGACTTTC
TRBJ2-7 | TRBV11-2 | NA | NA | CASSIRMGPDPYEQYF | TGTGCCAGCAGCATTCGAATGGGGCCGGACCCCTACGAGCAGTACTTC
TRBJ2-7 | TRBV28 | TRBD1 | NA | CASSHRGGGYEQYF | TGTGCCAGCAGCCACAGGGGTGGGGGCTACGAGCAGTACTTC
TRBJ1-2 | TRBV25-1 | NA | many | CASSDLYGYTF | TGTGCCAGCAGTGACCTCTATGGCTACACCTTC
TRBJ2-1 | TRBV9 | NA | NA | CASSVVVGEQFF | TGTGCCAGCAGCGTAGTAGTAGGTGAGCAGTTCTTC
TRBJ2-7 | TRBV4-3 | NA | NA | CASSHMVGGPYEQYF | TGCGCCAGCAGCCACATGGTGGGGGGCCCCTACGAGCAGTACTTC
TRBJ2-7 | TRBV28 | NA | NA | CASSSSGNPGEQYF | TGTGCCAGCAGCTCCTCAGGGAACCCTGGCGAGCAGTACTTC
TRBJ2-7 | TRBV5-1 | NA | few | CASSLGRSGEQYF | TGCGCCAGCAGCTTGGGCAGGTCAGGAGAGCAGTACTTC
TRBJ1-2 | TRBV5-1 | NA | few | CASSSQTEYGYTF | TGCGCCAGCAGCTCCCAGACGGAATATGGCTACACCTTC
TRBJ2-1 | TRBV20-1 | NA | few | CSAGQREQFF | TGCAGTGCTGGCCAGCGGGAGCAGTTCTTC
TRBJ2-1 | TRBV24-1 | NA | NA | CATSDGGGSSYNEQFF | TGTGCCACCAGTGACGGGGGAGGAAGCTCCTACAATGAGCAGTTCTTC
TRBJ2-7 | TRBV6-2/TRBV6-3 | TRBD1 | few | CASSYISAGGKFSYEQYF | TGTGCCAGCAGTTACATTTCGGCAGGGGGCAAGTTTTCGTACGAGCAGTACTTC
TRBJ2-7 | TRBV5-1 | TRBD2 | NA | CASSFLASGGGYEQYF | TGCGCCAGCAGCTTTCTCGCTAGCGGGGGGGGCTACGAGCAGTACTTC
TRBJ2-7 | TRBV12-3/TRBV12-4 | NA | NA | CASRMDRSYEQYF | TGTGCCAGCAGGATGGACAGATCCTACGAGCAGTACTTC
TRBJ2-1 | TRBV29-1 | TRBD2 | few | CSVDQRGSYNEQFF | TGCAGCGTTGACCAGCGGGGTTCCTACAATGAGCAGTTCTTC
TRBJ2-7 | TRBV5-1 | NA | many | CASSLVPGPSYEQYF | TGCGCCAGCAGCTTGGTGCCAGGGCCATCCTACGAGCAGTACTTC
TRBJ2-7 | TRBV5-5 | TRBD1 | NA | CASSQNPGQIYEQYF | TGTGCCAGCAGCCAAAACCCGGGACAGATTTACGAGCAGTACTTC
TRBJ2-3 | TRBV5-1 | NA | few | CASSLGEPTRDTQYF | TGCGCCAGCAGCTTGGGGGAGCCGACCCGCGATACGCAGTATTTT
TRBJ2-7 | TRBV7-2 | TRBD2 | few | CASSLAASGEYEQYF | TGTGCCAGCAGCTTAGCGGCTAGCGGGGAATACGAGCAGTACTTC
TRBJ2-3 | TRBV7-6 | NA | NA | CASSSERSTDTQYF | TGTGCCAGCAGCTCTGAGAGGAGCACAGATACGCAGTATTTT
TRBJ1-3 | TRBV6-6 | NA | NA | CASTLFSGNTIYF | TGTGCCAGCACCCTATTCTCTGGAAACACCATATATTTT
TRBJ2-7 | TRBV29-1 | TRBD2 | NA | CSVKRGGGYEQYF | TGCAGCGTAAAGCGGGGGGGCGGGTACGAGCAGTACTTC
TRBJ2-3 | TRBV4-1 | TRBD2 | few | CASSQVSFSGGTDTQYF | TGCGCCAGCAGCCAAGTATCGTTCAGCGGGGGGACAGATACGCAGTATTTT
TRBJ1-2 | TRBV10-3 | TRBD1 | few | CAIRPGTGNYGYTF | TGTGCCATCAGGCCCGGGACAGGGAACTATGGCTACACCTTC
TRBJ1-5 | TRBV20-1 | NA | few | CSAKAGNQPQHF | TGCAGTGCTAAGGCGGGGAATCAGCCCCAGCATTTT
TRBJ2-2 | TRBV6-5 | NA | few | CASSYPLSTGELFF | TGTGCCAGCAGTTACCCCTTGTCCACCGGGGAGCTGTTTTTT
TRBJ2-3 | TRBV7-2 | TRBD2 | few | CASTPGTSVAYTQYF | TGTGCCAGCACACCCGGGACTAGCGTTGCGTATACGCAGTATTTT
TRBJ2-3 | TRBV5-1 | TRBD1 | few | CASSRERGRGTDTQYF | TGCGCCAGCAGCCGCGAAAGGGGGCGAGGCACAGATACGCAGTATTTT
TRBJ2-2 | TRBV7-2 | NA | many | CASSRGDTGELFF | TGTGCCAGCAGCCGCGGGGACACCGGGGAGCTGTTTTTT
TRBJ2-1 | TRBV4-2 | NA | few | CASSQGTPTRNDEQFF | TGTGCCAGCAGCCAAGGGACCCCGACTAGGAACGATGAGCAGTTCTTC
TRBJ2-1 | TRBV5-1 | TRBD1 | few | CASSFGQGASGEQFF | TGCGCCAGCAGCTTTGGGCAGGGGGCGAGTGGCGAGCAGTTCTTC
TRBJ2-4 | TRBV7-2 | NA | NA | CASSFFGKNIQYF | TGTGCCAGCAGCTTCTTCGGCAAAAACATTCAGTACTTC
TRBJ2-5 | TRBV7-2 | NA | NA | CASSLRALGGETQYF | TGTGCCAGCAGCTTAAGAGCCCTCGGCGGGGAGACCCAGTACTTC
TRBJ2-1 | TRBV30 | NA | NA | CAWSLQGGAYNEQFF | TGTGCCTGGAGTCTCCAGGGGGGTGCCTACAATGAGCAGTTCTTC
TRBJ1-4 | TRBV7-8 | NA | few | CATNPGGDGEKLFF | TGTGCCACCAACCCGGGGGGAGACGGTGAAAAACTGTTTTTT